The source of this TCR beta chain is a study of radiotherapy plus CTLA-4 blockade in lung cancer. Germline V gene sequence: CDR1 SGHNT, CDR2 YENEEA. The CDR3 is 12 residues long. V was trimmed by 1 base and J by 8 bases, leaving 8 bases between them. The method was immunoSEQ multiplex PCR; TCRdb's version includes in-frame clones alone and lacks a portion of them. The table shows fewer than 100,000 clones, with roughly four fifths occurring only once. The rearrangement links TRBV11-3 to TRBJ1-1; D unclear. Sequencing was performed on peripheral blood, taken from a patient treated with radiotherapy plus ipilimumab. This TCR derives from a human donor with non-small cell lung cancer who had stable disease on radiotherapy plus ipilimumab. CDR3 in amino acids: CASSLGLGEAFF. CDR3 bases: TGTGCCAGCAGCTTAGGTCTCGGGGAAGCTTTCTTT.